These 27 T cell receptor beta chains were all obtained from the same sample, sequenced in a study of lymphopenia after photon versus proton radiotherapy (dated by TCRdb to the late 2010s). Libraries were made using the immunoSEQ multiplex PCR assay. TCRdb took over this immuneACCESS table, retaining in-frame rearrangements with V and J assigned. Such tables are incomplete; in checked studies, under half of the missing clones stem from an unresolved V gene, and the remainder is unexplained. This sample gives roughly 150,000 clones in total; about nine tenths of them show up just once. The ten largest clones represent roughly 4.7% of the sample. The sample in question was peripheral blood, obtained from a patient treated with photon-based radiotherapy. Receptors were obtained from a man aged 45-65 years with gastric cancer.

The V gene is TRBV7-8, the J gene TRBJ1-1; D not resolved. The CDR3 has 15 residues. The ends were cut back, 0 bases at V and 0 bases at J, with 8 bases in the middle. Germline-derived CDR1 and CDR2 are SGHVS and FQNEAQ. CDR3 nucleotides: TGTGCCAGCAGCTTAGCGTGGCAGGTGAACACTGAAGCTTTCTTT. Translated, it gives CASSLAWQVNTEAFF.

J is TRBJ2-7 and V is TRBV7-2; 7 bases match TRBD2. The J segment lost 0 bases and the V segment lost 5 bases, leaving 10 bases of the junction unmatched. CDR1 and CDR2 from the germline V gene are SGHTA and FQGNSA. The CDR3 sequence is 16 residues long. The DNA of the CDR3 is TGTGCCAGCAGCGTTCCGCTAGCGGTAAGCTCCTACGAGCAGTACTTC. Its translation: CASSVPLAVSSYEQYF.

The V and J genes are TRBV6-5 and TRBJ2-7; 9 bases are a match to TRBD2. J was trimmed by 7 bases and V by 0 bases; bases with no gene match: 7. Germline CDR1 and CDR2: MNHEY and SVGAGI. The CDR3 contains 15 residues. CDR3 sequence (DNA): TGTGCCAGCAGTTACTCGGAAGGCGGGAGGGGGGAGCAGTACTTC. Amino acid sequence: CASSYSEGGRGEQYF.

This clone was seen more than once but under ten times. The chain carries TRBV6-4 and TRBJ2-3, with D unresolved. V was shortened by 3 bases and J by 1 base, with 11 bases between the two germline ends. This CDR3 region has 15 residues. CDR1 MRHNA and CDR2 SNTAGT come from the germline V gene. In nucleotides, the CDR3 is TGTGCCAGCAGTGAAGCAGGTGGGGGCACAGATACGCAGTATTTT. This gives the protein CASSEAGGGTDTQYF.

This clone was recorded once. The genes are TRBV5-1 and TRBJ2-7; weak D call: TRBD2 (7 bases). With 7 bases removed from V and 1 base from J, the gap between germline ends came to 21 bases. Germline CDR1 is SGHRS and CDR2 is YFSETQ. This CDR3 comprises 16 residues. As DNA, the CDR3 is TGCGCCAGCTCTCCGGGGGGCAGCTTAATTTCCTACGAGCAGTACTTC. The encoded protein is CASSPGGSLISYEQYF. Full variable domain (remainder filled in from reference TRBV5-1 and TRBJ2-7): KAGVTQTPRYLIKTRGQQVTLSCSPISGHRSVSWYQQTPGQGLQFLFEYFSETQRNKGNFPGRFSGRQFSNSRSEMNVSTLELGDSALYLCASSPGGSLISYEQYFGPGTRLTVT.

This clone was observed a few times. The V call is TRBV15, the J call TRBJ2-6; a possible D gene is TRBD1 (5 bases). Germline V CDR1 and CDR2: LNHNV, YYDKDF (reference sequence). The CDR3 length is 16 residues. Deletions cut 2 bases from V and 0 bases from J, with 8 bases between. The CDR3 reads CATSRIRGSGANVLTF. As DNA, the CDR3 is TGTGCCACCAGCAGAATTAGGGGCTCTGGGGCCAACGTCCTGACTTTC.

This sequence joins TRBV5-1 and TRBJ1-2; D is unclear. This CDR3 is built from 13 residues. V was trimmed by 3 bases and J by 8 bases, leaving 14 bases between them. Germline assignment: CDR1 SGHRS and CDR2 YFSETQ. The CDR3 DNA reads as TGCGCCAGCAGCTCAACTCCTGGGGAAGGCTACACCTTC. Translated: CASSSTPGEGYTF.

In this sample, this clone turned up a few times. Distinct nucleotide sequences in the sample also encode this CDR3. This chain's CDR3 is CASSESYNEQFF. The CDR3 DNA sequence: TGTGCCAGCAGTGAATCCTACAATGAGCAGTTCTTC. The chain combines TRBV2 with TRBJ2-1; D gene uncertain. V lost 2 bases and J lost 1, with 0 bases in between. Germline loops: CDR1 SNHLY, CDR2 FYNNEI. The length of the CDR3 is 12 residues.

This clone has more than one count but fewer than ten. V usage is TRBV7-9 and J usage is TRBJ2-2; 8 bases match TRBD2. The CDR3 extends over 15 amino acids. J lost 1 base, V lost 6 bases, and 4 bases had no gene match. Per germline, CDR1 SEHNR and CDR2 FQNEAQ (reference sequence). The CDR3 region has the DNA TGTGCCAGCAGTCGACTAGCGTTGAACACCGGGGAGCTGTTTTTT. Translating it yields CASSRLALNTGELFF.

CDR3 DNA: TGTGCCAGCAGCTTAGGGGGGGCGCGAAGAACTGAAGCTTTCTTT. It translates to CASSLGGARRTEAFF. The chain combines TRBV7-2 with TRBJ1-1; D may be TRBD1 (6 bases). V was trimmed by 1 base and J by 5 bases, leaving 14 bases between them. CDR1 SGHTA and CDR2 FQGNSA come from the germline V gene. This CDR3 comprises 15 residues.

This chain uses TRBV4-1 with TRBJ2-7; 11 bases align to TRBD1. The CDR3 runs to 15 residues. J lost 4 bases, V lost 1 base, and 3 bases had no gene match. Germline values: CDR1 MGHRA, CDR2 YSYEKL. The CDR3 DNA sequence: TGCGCCAGCAGCCAAGGTGGGACAGGGGGATACGAGCAGTACTTC. Amino acids: CASSQGGTGGYEQYF.

The V gene is TRBV5-1, the J gene TRBJ1-1; D unclear. Trimming shortened V by 0 bases and J by 1 base, and 7 bases separated the two germline ends. The CDR3 consists of 14 residues. CDR1 is SGHRS and CDR2 is YFSETQ in the germline V gene. The CDR3 loop is CASSLGTWNTEAFF. CDR3 nucleotide sequence: TGCGCCAGCAGCTTGGGGACTTGGAACACTGAAGCTTTCTTT.

V is TRBV11-2 and J is TRBJ2-7; 13 bases fit TRBD2. The CDR3 length is 16 residues. The junction had 11 bases not matched to a gene; V was cut back by 5 bases and J by 7 bases. Germline loops: CDR1 SGHAT, CDR2 FQNNGV. This CDR3 reads CASSPLTSGRAREQYF. The CDR3 coding sequence is TGTGCCAGCAGCCCGCTCACTAGCGGGAGGGCTAGAGAGCAGTACTTC.

The chain has TRBV6-1 and TRBJ2-3, with TRBD2 matching over 7 bases. V was pared by 4 bases and J by 8 bases, with 0 bases of the junction left unmatched. This CDR3 contains 11 residues. CDR1 is MNHNS and CDR2 is SASEGT in the germline V gene. The CDR3 loop is CASSGGGTQYF. The DNA for the CDR3 is TGTGCCAGCAGTGGCGGGGGTACGCAGTATTTT.

The chain combines TRBV18 with TRBJ2-7; no firm D call. Germline CDR1 is KGHSH and CDR2 is LQKENI. This CDR3 comprises 14 residues. V was shortened by 3 bases and J by 7 bases, with 16 bases between the two germline ends. CDR3 region: CASSPVAPSREQYF. The CDR3 DNA sequence: TGTGCCAGCTCACCGGTGGCTCCTTCGCGGGAGCAGTACTTC.

The chain uses TRBV7-2 and TRBJ2-3; tentatively, D is TRBD1 or TRBD2 (5 bases each). Germline-derived CDR1 and CDR2 are SGHTA and FQGNSA. V was clipped by 6 bases and J by 6 bases, with 10 bases between them. CDR3 length: 12 amino acids. CDR3 DNA: TGTGCCAGCAGGGGCGAGGGGGATACGCAGTATTTT. Amino acids: CASRGEGDTQYF.

This clone was detected only once. The chain joins TRBV6-6 to TRBJ1-5; no definite D call. With 6 bases removed from V and 4 bases from J, the gap between germline ends came to 7 bases. Germline V gene lookup returns CDR1 MNHNY and CDR2 SVGAGI (reference sequence). There are 12 residues in the CDR3. The CDR3 reads CASSRSNQPQHF. In DNA, the CDR3 is TGTGCCAGCAGCCGAAGTAATCAGCCCCAGCATTTT.

The chain combines TRBV29-1 with TRBJ1-2; D remains unclear. The germline gives CDR1 SQVTM, CDR2 ANQGSEA. V lost 4 bases to trimming and J lost 5 bases, with 11 bases between them. This CDR3 comprises 12 residues. This CDR3 reads CSVGGGGYGYTF. In nucleotides, the CDR3 is TGCAGCGTTGGCGGAGGAGGGTATGGCTACACCTTC.

This chain links TRBV27 with TRBJ1-5; D gene ambiguous. Trimming took 9 bases from V and 0 from J, leaving 6 bases between them. The CDR3 is made up of 12 amino acids. Germline-derived CDR1 and CDR2 are MNHEY and SMNVEV (reference sequence). Written as DNA, the CDR3 is TGTGCCAGTTGGGATAGCAATCAGCCCCAGCATTTT. The encoded protein is CASWDSNQPQHF.

The chain carries TRBV29-1 and TRBJ2-1, with 7 positions matching TRBD2. Germline CDR1 and CDR2: SQVTM and ANQGSEA. This CDR3 contains 13 residues. Trimming cost V 4 bases and J 11 bases; bases outside gene matches: 11. The CDR3 DNA follows: TGCAGCGTTGGGCTGGGGACTACCCTTAAGCAGTTCTTC. This gives the protein CSVGLGTTLKQFF.

This clone was observed once. The rearrangement joins TRBV5-6 to TRBJ2-2, with TRBD1 identical over 9 bases. Unmatched junction bases numbered 4, after V lost 4 bases and J lost 9 bases. CDR1 and CDR2 from the germline V gene are SGHDT and YYEEEE. The CDR3 is made up of 13 amino acids. The CDR3: CASSRQGVRELFF. The CDR3 coding sequence is TGTGCCAGCAGCCGACAGGGGGTGAGGGAGCTGTTTTTT.

This clone was observed a single time. The chain joins TRBV7-8 to TRBJ2-5; D gene uncertain. CDR1 and CDR2 from the germline V gene are SGHVS and FQNEAQ. The length of the CDR3 is 16 residues. Trimming took 5 bases from V and 2 from J, leaving 18 bases between them. CDR3 DNA sequence: TGTGCCAGCAGCGAGTCCAATCTGATTGGGCAAGAGACCCAGTACTTC. Amino acids: CASSESNLIGQETQYF.

V gene TRBV19 combines with J gene TRBJ2-7; weak D call: TRBD2 (5 bases). Germline values: CDR1 LNHDA, CDR2 SQIVND (reference sequence). The germline V and J ends were trimmed by 6 bases and 7 bases, with 19 bases remaining between them. The length of the CDR3 is 14 residues. The CDR3 nucleotides read TGTGCCAGTAGCCCCTGGACCATCTCGGGGGAGCAGTACTTC. Protein sequence: CASSPWTISGEQYF.

Written as DNA, the CDR3 is TGTGCCAGCAGCGTAGCAGGGGTGAACACCGGGGAGCTGTTTTTT. It is translated as CASSVAGVNTGELFF. The chain carries TRBV9 and TRBJ2-2, with a tentative D call TRBD1 (6 bases). The CDR3 loop spans 15 amino acids. The germline V gene has CDR1 SGDLS and CDR2 YYNGEE. The V gene lost 0 bases and the J gene lost 1 base, with 7 bases spanning the gap.

V and J are TRBV29-1 and TRBJ1-3; no clear D. Germline-derived CDR1 and CDR2 are SQVTM and ANQGSEA. The CDR3 consists of 12 residues. Deletions cut 0 bases from V and 4 bases from J, with 4 bases between. Here the CDR3 reads CSVEDRGNTIYF. The CDR3 DNA follows: TGCAGCGTTGAAGATCGCGGAAACACCATATATTTT.

The chain employs TRBV9 and TRBJ2-2; 14 positions match TRBD2. This CDR3 comprises 17 residues. Germline loops: CDR1 SGDLS, CDR2 YYNGEE. After removal of 8 bases from V and 5 bases from J, the junction contained 11 bases not matched to a gene. Here the CDR3 reads CASSGTSGRGFTGELFF. CDR3 sequence (DNA): TGTGCCAGTTCCGGGACTAGCGGGAGAGGGTTTACCGGGGAGCTGTTTTTT. The complete variable domain, with remaining parts taken from reference TRBV9 and TRBJ2-2, reads DSGVTQTPKHLITATGQRVTLRCSPRSGDLSVYWYQQSLDQGLQFLIQYYNGEERAKGNILERFSAQQFPDLHSELNLSSLELGDSALYFCASSGTSGRGFTGELFFGEGSRLTVL.

CDR3 sequence (DNA): TGTGCCAGCAGCGTAGCTGAGAGGGGCGGGTCGTACGAGCAGTACTTC. Translating it yields CASSVAERGGSYEQYF. The rearrangement links TRBV9 to TRBJ2-7, with D tentatively TRBD1 or TRBD2 (5 bases each). Germline V lookup: CDR1 SGDLS, CDR2 YYNGEE. The CDR3 is 16 amino acids. The V and J ends lost 0 bases and 4 bases respectively, with 17 bases between them.